These 28 T cell receptor beta chains share one sample of origin, sequenced in a study of CD8+ T cells in alopecia areata. TCR sequencing used cDNA made by reverse transcription of extracted RNA. Produced via immunoSEQ multiplex PCR; TCRdb's table is partial and in-frame only. Counted here are roughly 200,000 clones, 35% to 40% occurring once; the ten biggest clones make up roughly 0.5%. This sample's treatment: oral pan-JAK inhibitor, 5-10 mg twice daily. The sequencing here drew on CD4+ T cells sorted from blood, taken around week 30, from a patient treated with tofacitinib. These receptors were collected from a human donor with alopecia areata.

J is TRBJ2-2 and V is TRBV6-5, with TRBD2 as a possible D gene (6 bases). Trimming removed 6 bases at V and 1 base at J, with 9 bases between. This CDR3 has 14 amino acids. Germline lookup yields CDR1 MNHEY and CDR2 SVGAGI. Here the CDR3 reads CASRFGGNTGELFF. The CDR3 nucleotides read TGTGCCAGCAGATTCGGGGGGAACACCGGGGAGCTGTTTTTT.

This clone was seen only a few times. The rearrangement uses TRBV29-1 and TRBJ1-1, with D possibly matching TRBD1 (5 bases). From germline, CDR1 is SQVTM and CDR2 ANQGSEA. The CDR3 length is 15 residues. With 6 bases removed from V and 2 bases from J, the gap between germline ends came to 19 bases. In DNA, the CDR3 is TGCAGCGTCATCGCCCGGGGGGAACGTAACACTGAAGCTTTCTTT. This encodes CSVIARGERNTEAFF. The whole variable domain, filled in from reference TRBV29-1 and TRBJ1-1, reads SAVISQKPSRDICQRGTSLTIQCQVDSQVTMMFWYRQQPGQSLTLIATANQGSEATYESGFVIDKFPISRPNLTFSTLTVSNMSPEDSSIYLCSVIARGERNTEAFFGQGTRLTVV.

The V gene is TRBV5-1, the J gene TRBJ1-2; TRBD1 might be the D (6 bases). The V gene lost 0 bases and the J gene lost 6 bases, with 18 bases spanning the gap. The CDR3 consists of 16 residues. Germline-derived CDR1 and CDR2 are SGHRS and YFSETQ. The CDR3, as DNA: TGCGCCAGCAGCTTGGCCGAGCGGTCACAGGGCCATGGCTACACCTTC. As protein: CASSLAERSQGHGYTF.

Only a few counts were recorded for this clone. The chain is built from TRBV6-4 and TRBJ1-6, with D unresolved. The CDR3 runs to 14 residues. Germline CDR1 reads MRHNA; CDR2 reads SNTAGT. Trimming removed 0 bases from V and 9 bases from J, with 9 bases in between. The CDR3 here is CASSDSGNGSPLHF. CDR3 DNA sequence: TGTGCCAGCAGTGACTCGGGAAATGGTTCACCCCTCCACTTT.

This clone was found a few times. This chain connects TRBV30 to TRBJ1-1; D gene ambiguous. Germline V gives CDR1 GTSNPN, CDR2 SVGIG (reference sequence). The CDR3 has 14 residues. Trimming took off 2 bases at V and 4 bases at J, with 14 bases between the two ends. The CDR3 DNA reads as TGTGCCTGGAGTCTTCCTCCGGGGAGCACTGAAGCTTTCTTT. As protein: CAWSLPPGSTEAFF. Variable domain in full (rest from reference TRBV30 and TRBJ1-1): SQTIHQWPATLVQPVGSPLSLECTVEGTSNPNLYWYRQAAGRGLQLLFYSVGIGQISSEVPQNLSASRPQDRQFILSSKKLLLSDSGFYLCAWSLPPGSTEAFFGQGTRLTVV.

The rearrangement uses TRBV4-1 and TRBJ2-1; 11 bases map to TRBD2. This CDR3 has 19 residues. Germline CDR1 is MGHRA and CDR2 is YSYEKL. After removal of 2 bases from V and 4 bases from J, the junction contained 13 bases not matched to a gene. CDR3 in DNA: TGCGCCAGCAGCCAAATCTTAAGGCTAGCGGGAGGTTCTTACAATGAGCAGTTCTTC. Amino acids: CASSQILRLAGGSYNEQFF.

The chain recombines TRBV29-1 with TRBJ2-1, with TRBD1 matching 7 bases. Germline CDR1 reads SQVTM; CDR2 reads ANQGSEA. Trimming removed 6 bases from V and 1 base from J; junction bases left unmatched: 9. The CDR3 sequence is 15 residues long. CDR3 sequence (DNA): TGCAGCGTGACCTTGACAGGGAGATCCTACAATGAGCAGTTCTTC. Translated: CSVTLTGRSYNEQFF.

V is TRBV11-2 and J is TRBJ2-7; the D gene is possibly TRBD1 (6 bases). The CDR3 has 13 amino acids. Germline lookup yields CDR1 SGHAT and CDR2 FQNNGV. V dropped 1 base and J dropped 12 bases, with 16 bases sitting between them. In DNA form, the CDR3 reads TGTGCCAGCAGCTTAGGGGGGCTGCCGGGGAGGTACTTC. Translated: CASSLGGLPGRYF.

In its sample, this clone was seen a few times. The chain joins TRBV7-9 to TRBJ1-4; D might be TRBD1 (6 bases). This CDR3 is built from 12 residues. Germline lookup yields CDR1 SEHNR and CDR2 FQNEAQ (reference sequence). Trimming stripped 5 bases from V and 7 bases from J, with 8 bases between. CDR3 sequence reads: CASSQDSEKLFF. The DNA of the CDR3 is TGTGCCAGCAGCCAGGACAGTGAAAAACTGTTTTTT.

The chain employs TRBV30 and TRBJ1-2; 8 bases are shared with TRBD1. Germline CDR1 and CDR2: GTSNPN and SVGIG (reference sequence). Trimming at V came to 2 bases and at J to 8 bases, leaving 10 bases not matched to a gene. The CDR3 length is 14 residues. CDR3 sequence reads: CAWSQVDRVDGYTF. The CDR3, as DNA: TGTGCCTGGAGTCAAGTGGACAGGGTAGACGGCTACACCTTC. Complete variable domain (other parts from reference TRBV30 and TRBJ1-2): SQTIHQWPATLVQPVGSPLSLECTVEGTSNPNLYWYRQAAGRGLQLLFYSVGIGQISSEVPQNLSASRPQDRQFILSSKKLLLSDSGFYLCAWSQVDRVDGYTFGSGTRLTVV.

In this sample, this clone turned up many times. V gene TRBV7-9 combines with J gene TRBJ2-3; TRBD1 might be the D (5 bases). Germline CDR1 is SEHNR and CDR2 is FQNEAQ (reference sequence). The CDR3 is 15 amino acids. Deletions cut 3 bases from V and 0 bases from J, with 10 bases between. The chain's CDR3 is CASSLAGPSTDTQYF. CDR3 coding DNA: TGTGCCAGCAGCTTGGCAGGGCCAAGCACAGATACGCAGTATTTT. The variable domain in full, completed from reference TRBV7-9 and TRBJ2-3, reads DTGVSQNPRHKITKRGQNVTFRCDPISEHNRLYWYRQTLGQGPEFLTYFQNEAQLEKSRLLSDRFSAERPKGSFSTLEIQRTEQGDSAMYLCASSLAGPSTDTQYFGPGTRLTVL.

This clone was recorded once. The chain combines TRBV13 with TRBJ1-1; D is uncertain. V was cut by 5 bases and J by 8 bases, with 12 bases left in between. Germline V gene lookup returns CDR1 PRHDT and CDR2 FYEKMQ (reference sequence). The CDR3 sequence is 12 residues long. The CDR3 is CASSLTNGEAFF. The CDR3 region has the DNA TGTGCCAGCAGCCTGACGAACGGGGAAGCTTTCTTT.

V gene TRBV29-1 combines with J gene TRBJ1-4; D gene ambiguous. Germline CDR1 reads SQVTM; CDR2 reads ANQGSEA. The CDR3 has 12 amino acids. The V gene lost 4 bases and the J gene lost 8 bases, with 11 bases spanning the gap. This chain's CDR3 is CSVGEGREKLFF. The CDR3 DNA follows: TGCAGCGTTGGGGAGGGTAGGGAAAAACTGTTTTTT.

There are a few counts of this clone. The chain carries TRBV7-2 and TRBJ1-2, with 7 bases fitting TRBD1. This CDR3 spans 15 amino acids. V was clipped by 5 bases and J by 8 bases; unmatched bases: 14. The germline V gene encodes CDR1 SGHTA and CDR2 FQGNSA. Written as DNA, the CDR3 is TGTGCCAGCAGCCCCCGAGTGGTGGCAGGGGGAGGCTACACCTTC. The encoded protein is CASSPRVVAGGGYTF. Combining the CDR3 with reference TRBV7-2 and TRBJ1-2 gives the whole variable domain GAGVSQSPSNKVTEKGKDVELRCDPISGHTALYWYRQSLGQGLEFLIYFQGNSAPDKSGLPSDRFSAERTGGSVSTLTIQRTQQEDSAVYLCASSPRVVAGGGYTFGSGTRLTVV.

The V and J genes are TRBV7-9 and TRBJ2-5, with 7 nucleotides matching TRBD2. The CDR3 contains 13 residues. The V and J ends lost 5 bases and 5 bases, in that order; junction bases with no gene match: 5. In germline, CDR1 is SEHNR, CDR2 FQNEAQ (reference sequence). CDR3 sequence: CASSHGRWETQYF. DNA of the CDR3: TGTGCCAGCAGCCACGGGAGGTGGGAGACCCAGTACTTC.

On this clone: The same CDR3 is also encoded by other DNA sequences in this sample. CDR3 amino acids: CASSYSGSSYEQYF. The CDR3 DNA reads as TGTGCCAGCAGTTACTCGGGCAGCTCCTACGAGCAGTACTTC. The chain has TRBV6-5 and TRBJ2-7, with D unclear. CDR1 is MNHEY and CDR2 is SVGAGI in the germline V gene. Deletions cut 0 bases from V and 0 bases from J, with 6 bases between. The CDR3 has 14 amino acids.

Ten or more counts support this clone. The genes are TRBV7-3 and TRBJ2-5; tentatively, D is TRBD2 (6 bases). The germline V gene has CDR1 SGHTA and CDR2 FQGTGA. This CDR3 has 14 amino acids. The V end was cut by 7 bases, the J end by 4 bases, with 16 bases between. This chain's CDR3 is CASTRGPGVETQYF. The CDR3 DNA sequence: TGTGCCAGCACCCGGGGTCCGGGAGTAGAGACCCAGTACTTC.

This rearrangement joins TRBV5-1 to TRBJ2-1; 12 bases match TRBD2. With V trimmed by 1 base and J by 5 bases, 1 base remained unmatched. This CDR3 spans 15 amino acids. CDR1 is SGHRS, CDR2 YFSETQ, per germline. DNA of the CDR3: TGCGCCAGCAGCTTGACTAGCGGGGGGAACAATGAGCAGTTCTTC. Translating it yields CASSLTSGGNNEQFF.

This sequence joins TRBV7-3 and TRBJ2-3; TRBD2 agrees at 7 bases. The CDR3 runs to 14 residues. CDR1 is SGHTA, CDR2 FQGTGA, per germline. With 5 bases clipped from V and 6 bases from J, the junction kept 8 bases outside the gene matches. DNA of the CDR3: TGTGCCAGCAGCCCGTGGACTAGGGGTGATACGCAGTATTTT. This encodes CASSPWTRGDTQYF. Full variable domain (outside the CDR3, taken from reference TRBV7-3 and TRBJ2-3): GAGVSQTPSNKVTEKGKYVELRCDPISGHTALYWYRQSLGQGPEFLIYFQGTGAADDSGLPNDRFFAVRPEGSVSTLKIQRTERGDSAVYLCASSPWTRGDTQYFGPGTRLTVL.

The CDR3 sequence: CAWSSSTYTDTQYF. The CDR3 nucleotides are TGTGCCTGGAGTTCCTCGACTTACACAGATACGCAGTATTTT. The chain links TRBV30 to TRBJ2-3; unclear D gene. The V gene's germline CDR1 is GTSNPN and CDR2 SVGIG (reference sequence). The CDR3 spans 14 residues. Trimming stripped 2 bases from V and 2 bases from J, with 11 bases between.

The CDR3 DNA reads TGTGCCAGCAGCGTAGTATCACAGGGGACCGGGGAGCTGTTTTTT. This codes for CASSVVSQGTGELFF. The chain links TRBV9 to TRBJ2-2; 7 nucleotides agree with TRBD1. V gave up 0 bases and J gave up 5 bases; unmatched junction bases: 4. Germline CDR1 is SGDLS and CDR2 is YYNGEE. The CDR3 is made up of 15 amino acids.

The chain joins TRBV7-8 to TRBJ2-7, with TRBD1 as a possible D gene (6 bases). V lost 1 base and J lost 0, with 16 bases in between. The CDR3 is made up of 17 amino acids. Germline V gene sequence: CDR1 SGHVS, CDR2 FQNEAQ. The CDR3 coding sequence is TGTGCCAGCAGCTTAGGGCAATACAGGGAGAGCTCCTACGAGCAGTACTTC. This codes for CASSLGQYRESSYEQYF.

CDR3 residues: CSVVRGDTIYF. As DNA, the CDR3 is TGCAGTGTGGTCCGGGGGGACACCATATATTTT. This chain joins TRBV20-1 and TRBJ1-3, with a possible D match to TRBD1 (5 bases). The length of the CDR3 is 11 residues. The germline CDR1 and CDR2 sequences are DFQATT and SNEGSKA (reference sequence). The germline V and J ends were trimmed by 7 bases and 8 bases, with 12 bases remaining between them.

This sequence joins TRBV6-5 and TRBJ1-1; no clear D. V was trimmed by 9 bases and J by 1 base, leaving 9 bases between them. In germline, CDR1 is MNHEY, CDR2 SVGAGI. This CDR3 spans 12 amino acids. The CDR3 loop reads CASQDWNTEAFF. The CDR3 nucleotides read TGTGCCAGTCAGGATTGGAACACTGAAGCTTTCTTT.

The chain combines TRBV9 with TRBJ2-7, with 11 bases identical to TRBD1. The germline V gene encodes CDR1 SGDLS and CDR2 YYNGEE. This CDR3 region has 17 residues. J gave up 0 bases and V 4 bases, and 9 bases lay outside the gene matches. CDR3 sequence: CASSPQGQGANSYEQYF. The CDR3 nucleotides are TGTGCCAGCAGCCCACAAGGACAGGGGGCAAACTCCTACGAGCAGTACTTC.

This clone was detected only once. The genes are TRBV13 and TRBJ2-4; 8 bases align to TRBD1. Germline-derived CDR1 and CDR2 are PRHDT and FYEKMQ (reference sequence). The CDR3 covers 17 residues. V lost 5 bases to trimming and J lost 9 bases; unmatched junction nucleotides: 18. DNA of the CDR3: TGTGCCAGCAGCGTAAGCCAACAAGAGACAGGGGAGATCATTCAGTACTTC. Its protein is CASSVSQQETGEIIQYF.

V and J are TRBV2 and TRBJ1-5; a possible D gene is TRBD1 (5 bases). Trimming shortened V by 5 bases and J by 3 bases, and 8 bases separated the two germline ends. Looked up from germline, CDR1 is SNHLY and CDR2 is FYNNEI. The CDR3 consists of 13 residues. The CDR3 DNA is TGTGCCAGCAGTCTGACAGACAATCAGCCCCAGCATTTT. Protein product: CASSLTDNQPQHF.

The chain carries TRBV9 and TRBJ2-3; D is ambiguous. The V gene lost 0 bases and the J gene lost 5 bases, with 7 bases spanning the gap. This CDR3 is 13 amino acids long. CDR1 and CDR2 (germline): SGDLS, YYNGEE. The CDR3 here is CASSVASVDTQYF. For the CDR3, the DNA is TGTGCCAGCAGCGTAGCGAGCGTAGATACGCAGTATTTT.